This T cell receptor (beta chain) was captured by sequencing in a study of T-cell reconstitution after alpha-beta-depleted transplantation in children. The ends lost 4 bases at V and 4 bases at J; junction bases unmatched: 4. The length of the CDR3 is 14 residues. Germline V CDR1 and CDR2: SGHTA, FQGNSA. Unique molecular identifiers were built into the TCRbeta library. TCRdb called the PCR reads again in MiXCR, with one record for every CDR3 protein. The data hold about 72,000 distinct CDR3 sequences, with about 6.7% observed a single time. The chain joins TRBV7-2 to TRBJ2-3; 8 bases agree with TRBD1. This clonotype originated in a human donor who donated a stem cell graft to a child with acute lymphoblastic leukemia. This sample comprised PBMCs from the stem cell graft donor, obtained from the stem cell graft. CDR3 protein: CASSSRTGPDTQYF. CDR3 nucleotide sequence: TGTGCCAGCAGCTCCCGGACAGGGCCAGATACGCAGTATTTT.